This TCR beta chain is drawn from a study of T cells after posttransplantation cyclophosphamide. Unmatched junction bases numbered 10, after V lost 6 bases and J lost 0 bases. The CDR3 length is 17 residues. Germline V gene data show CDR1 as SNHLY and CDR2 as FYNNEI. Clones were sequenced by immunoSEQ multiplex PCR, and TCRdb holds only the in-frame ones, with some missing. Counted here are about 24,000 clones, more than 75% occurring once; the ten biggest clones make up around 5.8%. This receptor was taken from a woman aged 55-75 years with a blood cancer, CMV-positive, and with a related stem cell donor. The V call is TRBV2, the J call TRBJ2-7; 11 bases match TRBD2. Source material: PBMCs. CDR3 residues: CASRRDGTSGLSYEQYF. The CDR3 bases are TGTGCCAGCAGAAGAGATGGGACTAGCGGCCTCTCCTACGAGCAGTACTTC.